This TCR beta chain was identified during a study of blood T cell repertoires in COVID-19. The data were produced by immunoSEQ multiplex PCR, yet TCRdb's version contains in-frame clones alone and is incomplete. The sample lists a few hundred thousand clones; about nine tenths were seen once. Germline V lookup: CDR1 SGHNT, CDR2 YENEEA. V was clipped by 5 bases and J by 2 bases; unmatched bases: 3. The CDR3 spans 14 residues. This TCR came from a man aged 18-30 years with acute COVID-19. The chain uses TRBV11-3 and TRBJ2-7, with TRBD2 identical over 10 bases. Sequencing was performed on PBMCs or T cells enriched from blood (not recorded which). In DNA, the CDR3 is TGTGCCAGCAGCGCTAGCGGGAGTGCCTACGAGCAGTACTTC. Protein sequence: CASSASGSAYEQYF. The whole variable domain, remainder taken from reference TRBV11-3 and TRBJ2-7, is EAGVVQSPRYKIIEKKQPVAFWCNPISGHNTLYWYLQNLGQGPELLIRYENEEAVDDSQLPKDRFSAERLKGVDSTLKIQPAELGDSAVYLCASSASGSAYEQYFGPGTRLTVT.